This T cell receptor beta chain was identified during a study of T cell responses to AZD1222 COVID-19 vaccine. TCRdb's table, derived via immunoSEQ multiplex PCR, lists solely in-frame clones and lacks some. The profile covers over 100,000 clones, with roughly nine tenths appearing a single time and over 1.5% taken by the ten largest. There are 15 residues in the CDR3. V was cut by 7 bases and J by 0 bases, with 13 bases left in between. In germline, CDR1 is SGHNT, CDR2 YENEEA. A word on this clone: Its matching antigen is unknown.

Study-level points and caveats: Spike-specific TCRs gained breadth and depth after people received two AZD1222 doses. None of the repertoires were sampled until the peak T cell response had passed. Seropositive status at baseline applied to only 5 or 6 AZD1222 recipients. Clonal diversity may have been underestimated in mostly white British donors.

The V call is TRBV11-3, the J call TRBJ2-1; D is unclear. The sample consisted of peripheral blood, taken on day 0 of AZD1222 vaccination. This TCR was sampled from an adult in good health. The CDR3 coding sequence is TGTGCCAGCACCATGGACCACAGCTCCTACAATGAGCAGTTCTTC. Its translation is CASTMDHSSYNEQFF.